The next 24 T cell receptor beta chains were all read from a single sample in a study of cytomegalovirus exposure and HLA in healthy donors. PCR primers comprised 60 Vbeta and 13 Jbeta primers. Profiled with immunoSEQ multiplex PCR; TCRdb holds only in-frame clones, not every one. Here the sample spans some 170,000 clones, 70% to 85% being singletons. Sequencing used PBMCs. Receptor source: a woman in her 30s in good health and CMV-seronegative.

The chain uses TRBV11-2 and TRBJ2-5; 8 bases are shared with TRBD1. Germline lookup yields CDR1 SGHAT and CDR2 FQNNGV. Unmatched junction bases numbered 10, after V lost 4 bases and J lost 3 bases. This CDR3 has 16 amino acids. Written as DNA, the CDR3 is TGTGCCAGCAGCTCCACCCTCCAGACAGGGGAAGAGACCCAGTACTTC. Protein product: CASSSTLQTGEETQYF.

J is TRBJ1-2 and V is TRBV30, with D possibly matching TRBD1 (5 bases). Looked up from germline, CDR1 is GTSNPN and CDR2 is SVGIG (reference sequence). The V and J ends lost 3 bases and 0 bases respectively, with 11 bases between them. The CDR3 is 14 amino acids. CDR3 coding DNA: TGTGCCTGGAGGGGGCGAAGGGCTAACTATGGCTACACCTTC. It specifies CAWRGRRANYGYTF.

The chain couples TRBV6-5 to TRBJ1-6; D is unclear. The CDR3 has 12 residues. V lost 5 bases, J lost 7 bases, and 6 bases lay in between. The germline V gene has CDR1 MNHEY and CDR2 SVGAGI. CDR3 nucleotides: TGTGCCAGCAGTACAGACAATTCACCCCTCCACTTT. It yields the protein CASSTDNSPLHF.

The chain couples TRBV4-3 to TRBJ2-3; TRBD2 matches 13 bases. After removal of 3 bases from V and 0 bases from J, the junction contained 9 bases not matched to a gene. CDR1 and CDR2 from the germline V gene are LGHNA and YSLEER. This CDR3 contains 19 residues. The CDR3 spells CASSQRTSGRTLSTDTQYF. CDR3 sequence (DNA): TGCGCCAGCAGCCAGCGGACTAGCGGGAGAACCCTTAGCACAGATACGCAGTATTTT.

This chain links TRBV9 with TRBJ2-1; D not certain. CDR3 length: 12 amino acids. The germline V gene has CDR1 SGDLS and CDR2 YYNGEE. V was trimmed by 4 bases and J by 6 bases, leaving 8 bases between them. CDR3 sequence (DNA): TGTGCCAGCAGCCTTCTCCCCAATGAGCAGTTCTTC. This encodes CASSLLPNEQFF.

This rearrangement joins TRBV28 to TRBJ1-5; TRBD1 agrees at 11 bases. Germline V gene sequence: CDR1 MDHEN, CDR2 SYDVKM. The V segment lost 4 bases and the J segment 5 bases; nucleotides outside the gene matches: 10. The CDR3 length is 17 residues. In nucleotides, the CDR3 is TGTGCCAGCAGTTCCAGGACAGGGGGCGCCCCGTATCAGCCCCAGCATTTT. Residues: CASSSRTGGAPYQPQHF.

The chain recombines TRBV7-9 with TRBJ2-5; tentative D call: TRBD2 (6 bases). The germline V gene encodes CDR1 SEHNR and CDR2 FQNEAQ (reference sequence). The CDR3 contains 14 residues. The germline V and J ends were trimmed by 5 bases and 6 bases, with 16 bases remaining between them. CDR3 nucleotides: TGTGCCAGCAGCCCACCTGGGGGGAGAAAGACCCAGTACTTC. Amino acids: CASSPPGGRKTQYF.

J is TRBJ1-3 and V is TRBV30; D gene uncertain. The CDR3 covers 14 residues. With 1 base removed from V and 0 bases from J, the gap between germline ends came to 7 bases. CDR1 is GTSNPN, CDR2 SVGIG, per germline (reference sequence). CDR3 nucleotide sequence: TGTGCCTGGAGTGGAGGCATCTCTGGAAACACCATATATTTT. Residues: CAWSGGISGNTIYF.

The chain's CDR3 is CASSLGQGASEKLFF. CDR3 nucleotide sequence: TGTGCCAGCAGCTTAGGACAGGGGGCGAGTGAAAAACTGTTTTTT. The chain links TRBV13 to TRBJ1-4; TRBD1 matches 9 bases. Germline V lookup: CDR1 PRHDT, CDR2 FYEKMQ (reference sequence). With 0 bases clipped from V and 7 bases from J, the junction kept 3 bases outside the gene matches. The CDR3 consists of 15 residues.

This chain joins TRBV28 and TRBJ2-7; D might be TRBD1 (7 bases). Trimming took 4 bases from V and 2 from J, leaving 24 bases between them. The CDR3 sequence is 18 residues long. CDR1 MDHEN and CDR2 SYDVKM come from the germline V gene. CDR3 sequence: CASSSREWRQGVPYEQYF. The DNA for the CDR3 is TGTGCCAGCAGTTCCCGGGAGTGGAGGCAGGGGGTACCCTACGAGCAGTACTTC. Combining the CDR3 with reference TRBV28 and TRBJ2-7 gives the whole variable domain DVKVTQSSRYLVKRTGEKVFLECVQDMDHENMFWYRQDPGLGLRLIYFSYDVKMKEKGDIPEGYSVSREKKERFSLILESASTNQTSMYLCASSSREWRQGVPYEQYFGPGTRLTVT.

J is TRBJ2-7 and V is TRBV7-2; tentatively, D is TRBD2 (5 bases). The CDR3 consists of 15 residues. V lost 3 bases, J lost 1 base, and 13 bases lay in between. CDR1 and CDR2 from the germline V gene are SGHTA and FQGNSA. The CDR3 bases are TGTGCCAGCAGCTTCTCAGCGGTGAAGTCCTACGAGCAGTACTTC. Protein sequence: CASSFSAVKSYEQYF.

This clone has a single count. The chain links TRBV7-8 to TRBJ1-1, with no clear D. Per the germline V gene, CDR1 is SGHVS and CDR2 is FQNEAQ. This CDR3 has 13 amino acids. The V end was cut by 7 bases, the J end by 1 base, with 10 bases between. This CDR3 is CASTEARNTEAFF. In DNA form, the CDR3 reads TGTGCCAGCACGGAGGCGAGGAACACTGAAGCTTTCTTT.

This sequence joins TRBV5-4 and TRBJ1-2; TRBD1 is a possible D gene (6 bases). This CDR3 spans 16 amino acids. Trimming left V 0 bases short and J 3 bases short, with 15 bases between. Germline loops: CDR1 SGHNT, CDR2 YYREEE (reference sequence). The CDR3: CASSLASGGSDYGYTF. As DNA, the CDR3 is TGTGCCAGCAGCTTGGCCTCGGGGGGCAGCGACTATGGCTACACCTTC.

The V and J genes are TRBV10-3 and TRBJ1-2, with a tentative D call TRBD1 (5 bases). The CDR3 is 13 amino acids. In germline, CDR1 is ENHRY, CDR2 SYGVKD. V was clipped by 2 bases and J by 5 bases, with 9 bases between them. The CDR3 DNA sequence: TGTGCCATCAGTGAGGAACCAGGGTATGGCTACACCTTC. Its translation: CAISEEPGYGYTF.

The chain employs TRBV9 and TRBJ2-3, with TRBD2 identical over 7 bases. The germline V gene has CDR1 SGDLS and CDR2 YYNGEE. This CDR3 is 16 amino acids long. J was trimmed by 2 bases and V by 0 bases; bases with no gene match: 6. For the CDR3, the DNA is TGTGCCAGCAGCGTAGTTGGGGGACTACCCACAGATACGCAGTATTTT. Protein product: CASSVVGGLPTDTQYF.

The gene calls are TRBV28 and TRBJ2-3; the D is unclear. Germline lookup yields CDR1 MDHEN and CDR2 SYDVKM. V lost 9 bases to trimming and J lost 0 bases, with 13 bases between them. CDR3 length: 14 residues. CDR3 nucleotides: TGTGCCAGTTCGACTGCCGCTAGCACAGATACGCAGTATTTT. It specifies CASSTAASTDTQYF.

The V call is TRBV5-6, the J call TRBJ2-7, with 9 bases lining up with TRBD1. The germline V gene has CDR1 SGHDT and CDR2 YYEEEE. Trimming at V came to 0 bases and at J to 5 bases, leaving 6 bases not matched to a gene. The CDR3 is made up of 15 amino acids. For the CDR3, the DNA is TGTGCCAGCAGCTTGGGACCGGGACAGGGAAACGAGCAGTACTTC. This translates into CASSLGPGQGNEQYF.

The chain recombines TRBV19 with TRBJ1-5; D gene ambiguous. V dropped 6 bases and J dropped 6 bases, with 12 bases sitting between them. Germline values: CDR1 LNHDA, CDR2 SQIVND (reference sequence). CDR3 length: 13 amino acids. The CDR3 region has the DNA TGTGCCAGTAGGGTCGGGCGGGCTCAGCCCCAGCATTTT. Protein: CASRVGRAQPQHF.

This clone was counted a few times. The genes are TRBV4-2 and TRBJ1-5; perhaps TRBD1 as D (5 bases). The V end lost 3 bases, the J end lost 1 base, and 7 bases lay between the germline ends. The germline CDR1 and CDR2 sequences are LGHNA and YNFKEQ. The CDR3 is 14 amino acids. CDR3 in amino acids: CASSQSGSNQPQHF. In nucleotides, the CDR3 is TGTGCCAGCAGCCAGTCAGGGAGCAATCAGCCCCAGCATTTT.

The rearrangement joins TRBV28 to TRBJ2-2; the D is unclear. V lost 5 bases and J lost 12, with 10 bases in between. Germline lookup yields CDR1 MDHEN and CDR2 SYDVKM. This CDR3 spans 11 amino acids. The CDR3 coding sequence is TGTGCCAGCAGTCCACTTACCAAGCTGTTTTTT. Translated, it gives CASSPLTKLFF.

The chain has TRBV7-8 and TRBJ1-2, with 12 bases lining up with TRBD1. The CDR3 contains 19 residues. CDR1 is SGHVS and CDR2 is FQNEAQ in the germline V gene. After removal of 5 bases from V and 4 bases from J, the junction contained 17 bases not matched to a gene. The CDR3 protein is CASSPRAGGTGGALYGYTF. The CDR3 DNA sequence: TGTGCCAGCAGCCCGAGGGCGGGTGGGACAGGGGGCGCCCTCTATGGCTACACCTTC.

The rearrangement joins TRBV6-1 to TRBJ1-2; no reliable D call. V was trimmed by 1 base and J by 2 bases, leaving 11 bases between them. This CDR3 has 15 amino acids. Per germline, CDR1 MNHNS and CDR2 SASEGT. Here the CDR3 DNA reads TGTGCCAGCAGTGAAGTTCGCAGAACAAACTATGGCTACACCTTC. Translating gives CASSEVRRTNYGYTF.

The rearrangement links TRBV2 to TRBJ2-3; no reliable D call. This CDR3 comprises 14 residues. Germline V gene data show CDR1 as SNHLY and CDR2 as FYNNEI. The ends were cut back, 3 bases at V and 8 bases at J, with 15 bases in the middle. CDR3 loop: CASSDFQLSFTQYF. The CDR3 bases are TGTGCCAGCAGTGACTTCCAACTTTCCTTTACGCAGTATTTT.

The rearrangement links TRBV10-1 to TRBJ1-5; a weak D match, TRBD1 (6 bases). The CDR3 runs 14 residues. CDR1 is WNHNN, CDR2 SYGVQD, per germline (reference sequence). V was cut by 7 bases and J by 1 base, with 11 bases left in between. For the CDR3, the DNA is TGCGCCAGCACCGAGACAGGAAGCAATCAGCCCCAGCATTTT. Protein sequence: CASTETGSNQPQHF.